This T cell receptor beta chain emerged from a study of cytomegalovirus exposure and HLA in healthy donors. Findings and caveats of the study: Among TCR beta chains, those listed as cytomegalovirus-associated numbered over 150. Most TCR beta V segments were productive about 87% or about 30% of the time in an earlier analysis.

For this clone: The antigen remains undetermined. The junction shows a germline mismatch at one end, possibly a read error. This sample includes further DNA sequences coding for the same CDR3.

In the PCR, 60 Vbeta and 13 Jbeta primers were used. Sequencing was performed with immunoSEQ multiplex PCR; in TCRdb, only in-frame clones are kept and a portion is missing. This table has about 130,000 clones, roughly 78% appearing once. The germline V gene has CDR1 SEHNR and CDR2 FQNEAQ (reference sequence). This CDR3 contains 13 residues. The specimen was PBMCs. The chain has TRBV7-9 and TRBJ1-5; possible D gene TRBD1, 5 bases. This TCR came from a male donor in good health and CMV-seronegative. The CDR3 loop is CASSGGGSQPQHF. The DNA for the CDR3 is TGCGCCAGCAGCGGCGGGGGGAGTCAGCCCCAGCATTTT.